Listed here are 6 T cell receptor beta chains from one sample, sequenced in a study of memory CD8 T cells in hepatitis C reinfection. The repertoire was sequenced with immunoSEQ multiplex PCR; TCRdb's copy has only in-frame clones and lacks some. The data contain approximately 51,000 clones, over 85% of them singletons. Documented time point: pre-reinfection, 55 to 20 weeks before reinfection detection. Sorted cells were sequenced directly ex vivo without any in vitro expansion. Sequenced material: naive CD8+ T cells sorted from blood. The receptors derive from a man aged 18-30 years with hepatitis C virus infection.

This sequence joins TRBV5-1 and TRBJ2-5, with D unresolved. V lost 3 bases, J lost 2 bases, and 2 bases lay in between. The CDR3 contains 11 residues. CDR1 SGHRS and CDR2 YFSETQ come from the germline V gene. The CDR3 sequence: CASSSQETQYF. CDR3 nucleotides: TGCGCCAGCAGCTCACAAGAGACCCAGTACTTC. Using reference TRBV5-1 and TRBJ2-5 for the parts outside the CDR3, the full variable domain is KAGVTQTPRYLIKTRGQQVTLSCSPISGHRSVSWYQQTPGQGLQFLFEYFSETQRNKGNFPGRFSGRQFSNSRSEMNVSTLELGDSALYLCASSSQETQYFGPGTRLLVL.

This clone occurred once. The chain employs TRBV4-3 and TRBJ1-2, with 8 bases that match TRBD1. This CDR3 has 15 residues. Germline V gene sequence: CDR1 LGHNA, CDR2 YSLEER. The V segment lost 4 bases and the J segment 6 bases; nucleotides outside the gene matches: 10. This CDR3 is CASSPGQAATNGYTF. In DNA, the CDR3 is TGCGCCAGCAGCCCGGGACAGGCGGCTACAAATGGCTACACCTTC.

The chain employs TRBV27 and TRBJ2-7; D might be TRBD2 (5 bases). The germline CDR1 and CDR2 sequences are MNHEY and SMNVEV (reference sequence). V lost 4 bases, J lost 5 bases, and 15 bases lay in between. The CDR3 covers 14 residues. CDR3 sequence (DNA): TGTGCCAGCAGTTCCTTTGGACTGGAGCACGAGCAGTACTTC. Its translation: CASSSFGLEHEQYF.

This clone was recorded once. The V gene is TRBV7-9, the J gene TRBJ2-2; 8 bases are a match to TRBD1. Unmatched junction bases numbered 6, after V lost 6 bases and J lost 3 bases. Germline CDR1 reads SEHNR; CDR2 reads FQNEAQ (reference sequence). This CDR3 contains 15 residues. The CDR3 sequence is CASSHGQGDTGELFF. CDR3 in DNA: TGTGCCAGCAGTCATGGACAGGGAGACACCGGGGAGCTGTTTTTT.

V gene TRBV29-1 combines with J gene TRBJ1-1; D may be TRBD1 (5 bases). With 6 bases removed from V and 0 bases from J, the gap between germline ends came to 11 bases. The CDR3 extends over 13 amino acids. CDR1 and CDR2 (germline): SQVTM, ANQGSEA. The DNA of the CDR3 is TGCAGCGTAACGACAGACTTGAACACTGAAGCTTTCTTT. This sequence encodes CSVTTDLNTEAFF.

In its sample, this clone was seen a few times. The chain recombines TRBV27 with TRBJ1-1, with D possibly being TRBD1 (5 bases). The germline CDR1 and CDR2 sequences are MNHEY and SMNVEV (reference sequence). This CDR3 is built from 14 residues. V was cut by 3 bases and J by 5 bases, with 13 bases left in between. This CDR3 is CASSFGRVGTEAFF. The CDR3 nucleotides read TGTGCCAGCAGTTTTGGCAGGGTAGGTACTGAAGCTTTCTTT.